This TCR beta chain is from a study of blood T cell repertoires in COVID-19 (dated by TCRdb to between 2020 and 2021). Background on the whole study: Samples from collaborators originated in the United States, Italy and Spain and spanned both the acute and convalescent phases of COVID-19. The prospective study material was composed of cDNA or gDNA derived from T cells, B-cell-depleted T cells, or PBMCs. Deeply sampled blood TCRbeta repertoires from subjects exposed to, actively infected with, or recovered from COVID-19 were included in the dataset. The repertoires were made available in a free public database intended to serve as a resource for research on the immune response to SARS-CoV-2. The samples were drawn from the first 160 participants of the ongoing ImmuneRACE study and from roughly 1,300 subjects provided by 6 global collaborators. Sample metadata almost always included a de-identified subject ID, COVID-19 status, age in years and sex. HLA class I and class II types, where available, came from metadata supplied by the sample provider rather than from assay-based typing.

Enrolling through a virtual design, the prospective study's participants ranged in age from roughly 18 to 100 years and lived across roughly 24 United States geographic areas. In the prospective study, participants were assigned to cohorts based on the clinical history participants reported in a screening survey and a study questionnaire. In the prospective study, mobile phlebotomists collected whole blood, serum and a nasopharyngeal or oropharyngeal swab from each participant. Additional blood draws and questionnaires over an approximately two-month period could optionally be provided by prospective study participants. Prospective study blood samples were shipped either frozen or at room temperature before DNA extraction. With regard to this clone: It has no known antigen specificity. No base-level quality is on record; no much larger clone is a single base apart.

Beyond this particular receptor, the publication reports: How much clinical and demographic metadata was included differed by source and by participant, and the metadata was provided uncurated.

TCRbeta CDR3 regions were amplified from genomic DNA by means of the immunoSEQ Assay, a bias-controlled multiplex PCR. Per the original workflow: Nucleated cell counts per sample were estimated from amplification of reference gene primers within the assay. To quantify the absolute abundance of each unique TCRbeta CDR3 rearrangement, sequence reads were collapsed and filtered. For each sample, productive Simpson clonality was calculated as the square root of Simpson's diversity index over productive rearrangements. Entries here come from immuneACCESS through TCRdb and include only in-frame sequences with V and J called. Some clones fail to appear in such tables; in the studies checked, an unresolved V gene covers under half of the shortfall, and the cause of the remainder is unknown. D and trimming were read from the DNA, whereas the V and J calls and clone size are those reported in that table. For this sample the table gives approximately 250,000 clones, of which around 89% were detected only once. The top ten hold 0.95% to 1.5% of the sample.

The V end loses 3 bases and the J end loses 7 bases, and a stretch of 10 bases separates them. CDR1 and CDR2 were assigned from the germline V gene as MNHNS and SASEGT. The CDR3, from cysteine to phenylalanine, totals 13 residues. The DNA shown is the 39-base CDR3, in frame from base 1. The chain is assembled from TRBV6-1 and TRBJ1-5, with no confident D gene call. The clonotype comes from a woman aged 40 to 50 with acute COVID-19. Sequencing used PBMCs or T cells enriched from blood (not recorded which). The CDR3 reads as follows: CASSDRGRQPQHF. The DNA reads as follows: TGTGCCAGCAGTGACCGGGGTCGCCAGCCCCAGCATTTT.